The TCR beta chain described here comes from a study of CD8 T cells in ankylosing spondylitis. General study points: There was a TCR beta motif, made of several highly homologous variants, that appeared characteristic of ankylosing spondylitis blood. Past studies reported some motif variants in reactive arthritis synovial fluid and blood. Reportedly, matched ankylosing spondylitis synovial fluid was significantly enriched for disease-linked clones. Disease-associated clones were CD8+ and fairly uncommon in peripheral blood.

Quantitative 5'-RACE with molecular barcodes was used to make the TCR beta libraries. TCRdb called the 5' RACE reads again in MiXCR, with one record for every CDR3 protein. The sample lists about 750,000 distinct CDR3 sequences, around 20% occurring once. Remarks on this clonotype: The antigen remains unidentified.

The V end was cut by 3 bases, the J end by 4 bases, with 16 bases between. The CDR3 runs to 15 residues. Germline-derived CDR1 and CDR2 are DFQATT and SNEGSKA (reference sequence). Sequencing was performed on blood, either unsorted or a sorted T cell fraction (not recorded which). This chain joins TRBV20-1 and TRBJ1-3, with D hard to call. This receptor was taken from a male donor with ankylosing spondylitis. The DNA for the CDR3 is TGCAGTGCTAGCCATTACGGCCCCAGGGGAAACACCATATATTTT. Translation gives CSASHYGPRGNTIYF.